The sequence of this T cell receptor beta chain was determined in a study of cytomegalovirus exposure and HLA in healthy donors. The germline gives CDR1 ENHRY, CDR2 SYGVKD. The V and J ends lost 5 bases and 6 bases respectively, with 18 bases between them. The CDR3 consists of 15 residues. This PCR relied on a set of 60 Vbeta primers and 13 Jbeta primers. Repertoires were generated with immunoSEQ multiplex PCR, while TCRdb's copy carries only in-frame clones and drops some. The sample holds roughly 110,000 clones, over 65% seen once. Overall study results and limits: Available immune exposure information covered CMV serostatus only.

With respect to this clone: Its cognate antigen is unknown.

The chain combines TRBV10-3 with TRBJ2-3, with D perhaps TRBD1 (5 bases). This TCR was recovered from a woman aged 25 to 39 in good health and CMV-seronegative. Sequencing was carried out using PBMCs. CDR3: CAISQRKQAGDTQYF. The CDR3 DNA reads TGTGCCATCAGTCAAAGGAAACAGGCTGGGGATACGCAGTATTTT.